The clone carrying this T cell receptor (beta chain) showed up just a few times. The data were obtained in a study of blood T cell repertoires in COVID-19. The CDR3 totals 13 residues. V lost 5 bases, J lost 5 bases, and 6 bases stayed unmatched. Germline CDR1 DFQATT, CDR2 SNEGSKA (reference sequence). The method was immunoSEQ multiplex PCR; TCRdb's version includes in-frame clones alone and lacks a portion of them. The sample lists some 150,000 clones, 81% seen once, with about 8.4% in the top ten. This receptor was identified in an older woman with active or convalescent COVID-19. The V call is TRBV20-1, the J call TRBJ2-4; the match to TRBD2 covers 7 bases. Material for sequencing was peripheral blood. CDR3: CSAGGLDQNIQYF. CDR3 DNA: TGCAGTGCTGGTGGACTAGACCAAAACATTCAGTACTTC.